This T cell receptor beta chain was sequenced during a study of shared clonotypes between healthy human individuals. TCRdb's copy holds only in-frame clones and misses some; the assay was immunoSEQ multiplex PCR. The sample records a few hundred thousand clones, over 60% being singletons. CDR3 length equals 13 residues. Germline V CDR1 and CDR2: MNHEY, SVGAGI. V was pared by 6 bases and J by 1 base, with 7 bases between. The chain has TRBV6-5 and TRBJ1-5; no firm D call. The source is a young man in good health. Sequencing was performed on memory CD4+ T cells sorted from blood. Subset indicated: CD45RA-negative fraction. The CDR3 region has the DNA TGTGCCAGCAGCGAGGGAAGCAATCAGCCCCAGCATTTT. Amino acids: CASSEGSNQPQHF.